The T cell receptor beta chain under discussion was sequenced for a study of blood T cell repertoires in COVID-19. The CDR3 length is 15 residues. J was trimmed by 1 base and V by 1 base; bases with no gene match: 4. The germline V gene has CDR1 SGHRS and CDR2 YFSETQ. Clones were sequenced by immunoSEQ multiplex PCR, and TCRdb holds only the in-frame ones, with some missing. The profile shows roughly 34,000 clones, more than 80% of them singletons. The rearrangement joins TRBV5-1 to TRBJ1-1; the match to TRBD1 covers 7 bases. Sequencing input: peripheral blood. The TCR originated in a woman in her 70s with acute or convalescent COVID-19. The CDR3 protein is CASSLTGTENTEAFF. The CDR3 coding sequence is TGCGCCAGCAGCTTGACCGGGACAGAGAACACTGAAGCTTTCTTT. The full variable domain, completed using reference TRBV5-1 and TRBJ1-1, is KAGVTQTPRYLIKTRGQQVTLSCSPISGHRSVSWYQQTPGQGLQFLFEYFSETQRNKGNFPGRFSGRQFSNSRSEMNVSTLELGDSALYLCASSLTGTENTEAFFGQGTRLTVV.